These T cell receptor beta chains were read from a single sample in a study of technical replicates of blood from four donors. Some clones are missing from TCRdb's copy, which holds only in-frame ones; the method was immunoSEQ multiplex PCR. The sample has tens of thousands of clones; under 99% are singletons. The sample consisted of T cells isolated from PBMCs. These receptors were collected from a human donor in good health. The CDR3 runs from the conserved cysteine through the conserved F or W. Each record gives: V gene, clone size, J gene, D gene, CDR3 protein, CDR3 DNA. A D gene is named only where the DNA matches it firmly. Clone sizes are given selectively: once, few, many, or a class where the clone is expanded.

>TRBV7-8|once|TRBJ2-7|TRBD2
CASSLASGSNYEQYF
TGTGCCAGCAGCTTGGCTAGCGGGAGTAACTACGAGCAGTACTTC
>TRBV5-4|once|TRBJ2-7|-
CASSGGASGVGYEQYF
TGTGCCAGCAGCGGGGGGGCTAGCGGTGTTGGCTACGAGCAGTACTTC
>TRBV6-1|few|TRBJ1-5|-
CASSEAAVANQPQHF
TGTGCCAGCAGTGAAGCGGCCGTCGCCAATCAGCCCCAGCATTTT
>TRBV4-1|once|TRBJ2-7|TRBD2
CASSQFSGTSGRTYEQYF
TGCGCCAGCAGCCAATTCTCCGGGACTAGCGGGAGGACCTACGAGCAGTACTTC
>TRBV6-6|-|TRBJ1-2|-
CASSNPSGDGYTF
TGTGCCAGCAGTAATCCCTCAGGGGATGGCTACACCTTC
>TRBV7-2|-|TRBJ1-4|TRBD1
CASSHGQGATNEKLFF
TGTGCCAGCAGCCACGGACAGGGGGCGACTAATGAAAAACTGTTTTTT
>TRBV4-1|-|TRBJ2-7|-
CASSQSPLGLYEQYF
TGCGCCAGCAGCCAATCCCCTCTTGGACTCTACGAGCAGTACTTC
>TRBV4-3|-|TRBJ2-3|TRBD1
CASSPLQGSNTQYF
TGCGCCAGCAGCCCACTACAGGGGAGTAATACGCAGTATTTT
>TRBV9|-|TRBJ2-5|TRBD2
CASARRREAEETQYF
TGTGCCAGCGCCCGGCGGCGGGAGGCAGAAGAGACCCAGTACTTC
>TRBV5-4|-|TRBJ1-2|TRBD1
CASSPTPTGNYGYTF
TGTGCCAGCAGCCCTACCCCGACAGGGAACTATGGCTACACCTTC
>TRBV5-6|-|TRBJ2-7|-
CASSPWTAYEQYF
TGTGCCAGCAGCCCATGGACAGCCTACGAGCAGTACTTC
>TRBV19|-|TRBJ1-2|TRBD1
CASSIVKGGDYGYTF
TGTGCCAGTAGTATAGTGAAAGGGGGCGACTATGGCTACACCTTC
>TRBV29-1|-|TRBJ1-1|-
CSVEYVPGTMSWTEAFF
TGCAGCGTTGAATACGTTCCCGGGACAATGTCATGGACTGAAGCTTTCTTT
>TRBV30|-|TRBJ2-2|-
CAWSVQGITGELFF
TGTGCCTGGAGTGTTCAGGGGATCACCGGGGAGCTGTTTTTT
>TRBV11-2|-|TRBJ2-7|TRBD1
CASSLAGTGGYYEQYF
TGTGCCAGCAGCTTAGCAGGGACAGGGGGATACTACGAGCAGTACTTC
>TRBV7-9|few|TRBJ1-4|-
CASSLGQGFNEKLFF
TGTGCCAGCAGCTTAGGCCAGGGGTTTAATGAAAAACTGTTTTTT
>TRBV5-1|-|TRBJ2-1|TRBD1
CASSGWDSWANEQFF
TGCGCCAGCAGCGGTTGGGACAGCTGGGCCAATGAGCAGTTCTTC
>TRBV7-2|-|TRBJ1-3|-
CASSLASGNTIYF
TGTGCCAGCAGCTTAGCAAGCGGAAACACCATATATTTT
>TRBV29-1|-|TRBJ2-7|TRBD1
CSAVKTGDLYEQYF
TGCAGCGCCGTGAAAACAGGGGATCTCTACGAGCAGTACTTC
>TRBV6-1|-|TRBJ2-1|-
CASSVDGSHNEQFF
TGTGCCAGCAGTGTGGACGGGAGTCACAATGAGCAGTTCTTC
>TRBV6-5|-|TRBJ1-1|TRBD1
CASSFTGQGTNTEAFF
TGTGCCAGCAGTTTCACGGGACAGGGCACGAACACTGAAGCTTTCTTT
>TRBV6-4|-|TRBJ2-1|TRBD2
CASSDSRGGLEGSGEQFF
TGTGCCAGCAGTGACTCAAGGGGGGGACTAGAAGGATCGGGCGAGCAGTTCTTC
>TRBV12-5|-|TRBJ2-1|TRBD2
CASGLAGGLNEQFF
TGTGCTAGTGGACTGGCGGGAGGCCTCAATGAGCAGTTCTTC
>TRBV7-9|-|TRBJ1-2|-
CASSSKGLGYTF
TGTGCCAGCAGCTCAAAGGGGCTTGGCTACACCTTC
>TRBV18|-|TRBJ1-2|TRBD1
CASSDLQGVDYGYTF
TGTGCCAGCTCGGATTTACAGGGGGTTGACTATGGCTACACCTTC
>TRBV4-2|-|TRBJ2-2|TRBD2
CASSQRLAGGTGELFF
TGTGCCAGCAGCCAGAGACTAGCGGGAGGAACCGGGGAGCTGTTTTTT
>TRBV11-2|-|TRBJ2-2|TRBD1
CATYSGGSTGELFF
TGTGCCACCTATTCAGGGGGTAGCACCGGGGAGCTGTTTTTT
>TRBV30|-|TRBJ1-5|-
CAWSAVGGASSNQPQHF
TGTGCCTGGAGCGCAGTGGGGGGGGCAAGTAGCAATCAGCCCCAGCATTTT
>TRBV30|-|TRBJ2-7|TRBD2
CAWSVRWGLAGGDEQYF
TGTGCCTGGAGTGTACGATGGGGGCTAGCGGGAGGAGACGAGCAGTACTTC
>TRBV4-1|-|TRBJ2-3|-
CASSQERDSYTDTQYF
TGCGCCAGCAGCCAAGAGCGGGACTCATACACAGATACGCAGTATTTT
>TRBV7-2|-|TRBJ2-7|TRBD1
CASSLRDRGERMAPYEQYF
TGTGCCAGCAGCTTAAGGGACAGGGGAGAGAGGATGGCTCCCTACGAGCAGTACTTC
>TRBV7-3|-|TRBJ2-2|-
CASSLWEYTGELFF
TGTGCCAGCAGCTTGTGGGAGTACACCGGGGAGCTGTTTTTT
>TRBV2|-|TRBJ2-2|TRBD1
CAGSRTGSDTGELFF
TGTGCCGGATCCCGGACAGGGTCGGACACCGGGGAGCTGTTTTTT
>TRBV25-1|-|TRBJ2-7|-
CASSGVGSSYEQYF
TGTGCCAGCAGTGGGGTGGGGAGCTCCTACGAGCAGTACTTC
>TRBV9|-|TRBJ1-4|TRBD1
CASSENSGGANEKLFF
TGTGCCAGCAGCGAGAATTCAGGGGGCGCGAATGAAAAACTGTTTTTT
>TRBV6-5|-|TRBJ2-6|-
CASSFFRGPGANVLTF
TGTGCCAGCAGTTTTTTCAGGGGCCCTGGGGCCAACGTCCTGACTTTC